Shown below are 15 T cell receptor beta chains from a single sample sequenced in a study of human T cells and chemical hapten exposure. Time point described: patch test 2, 6 weeks after DPC sensitization. The treatment is: therapeutic diphenylcyclopropenone sensitization with weekly scalp DPC. Each CDR3 protein is one row after TCRdb ran MiXCR on the RACE reads. The table records more than 85,000 distinct CDR3 sequences, 9.5% to 11% of them present only once. The material sequenced was whole blood, taken in connection with sensitization to the hapten diphenylcyclopropenone (DPC). These TCRs come from a man aged 35 to 55 with alopecia areata. Some clones in this sample may be carry-over from other donors' samples.

The table lists this clonotype with many counts. The rearrangement uses TRBV20-1 and TRBJ2-1; unclear D gene. The CDR3 has 20 residues. The V and J ends lost 0 bases and 0 bases respectively, with 24 bases between them. Germline V lookup: CDR1 DFQATT, CDR2 SNEGSKA (reference sequence). The DNA of the CDR3 is TGCAGTGCTAGAGATTCAGTTCAACTAAGTGGGCAGTACTCCTACAATGAGCAGTTCTTC. Its translation: CSARDSVQLSGQYSYNEQFF.

There are a few counts of this clonotype. V and J are TRBV12-3 or TRBV12-4 and TRBJ1-1; tentatively, D is TRBD1 (6 bases). The V and J ends lost 5 bases and 11 bases respectively, with 21 bases between them. The CDR3 loop spans 14 amino acids. The CDR3 here is CASSAQGPGRLAFF. The CDR3 region has the DNA TGTGCCAGCAGTGCACAGGGTCCTGGCCGGTTGGCTTTCTTT.

The chain employs TRBV29-1 and TRBJ2-1; 13 bases align to TRBD2. The V gene's germline CDR1 is SQVTM and CDR2 ANQGSEA. This CDR3 contains 16 residues. V dropped 8 bases and J dropped 8; count of bases not matched to a gene: 15. CDR3 in amino acids: CSLAMGLAGPLDEQFF. Here the CDR3 DNA reads TGCAGCCTTGCCATGGGACTAGCGGGGCCCCTCGATGAGCAGTTCTTC.

The table lists this clonotype with many counts. The V gene is TRBV7-8, the J gene TRBJ2-2; D is perhaps TRBD1 (6 bases). CDR1 is SGHVS and CDR2 is FQNEAQ in the germline V gene. The CDR3 loop spans 16 amino acids. V was trimmed by 4 bases and J by 4 bases, leaving 16 bases between them. This chain's CDR3 is CASSSRRGRGTGELFF. The CDR3 DNA reads TGTGCCAGCAGCTCCCGAAGGGGGAGAGGCACCGGGGAGCTGTTTTTT.

This clonotype was seen a few times. The CDR3 reads CASNGLLSGNTIYF. The CDR3 bases are TGTGCCAGCAACGGACTCCTCTCTGGAAACACCATATATTTT. The chain recombines TRBV12-3 or TRBV12-4 with TRBJ1-3; D gene ambiguous. V was cut by 7 bases and J by 0 bases, with 10 bases left in between. The CDR3 runs 14 residues.

CDR3 sequence reads: CASSLEGRRLVYGYTF. The CDR3 nucleotides read TGTGCCAGCAGCTTGGAGGGCAGGCGCTTGGTCTATGGCTACACCTTC. The V and J genes are TRBV5-6 and TRBJ1-2; no clear D. Trimming stripped 0 bases from V and 4 bases from J, with 16 bases between. The CDR3 sequence is 16 residues long. The V gene's germline CDR1 is SGHDT and CDR2 YYEEEE.

V gene TRBV20-1 combines with J gene TRBJ2-1; TRBD2 matches 8 bases. J was trimmed by 9 bases and V by 7 bases; bases with no gene match: 14. CDR3 size: 14 residues. CDR1 is DFQATT and CDR2 is SNEGSKA in the germline V gene (reference sequence). For the CDR3, the DNA is TGCAGTGGCCAGCGGGGGCAAGCGGGCGGTGAGCAGTTCTTC. As protein: CSGQRGQAGGEQFF.

This clonotype was counted between two and nine times. The rearrangement uses TRBV20-1 and TRBJ2-7; TRBD1 is a possible D gene (6 bases). This CDR3 region has 12 residues. Trimming left V 1 base short and J 2 bases short, with 6 bases between. Germline V gene sequence: CDR1 DFQATT, CDR2 SNEGSKA (reference sequence). In nucleotides, the CDR3 is TGCAGTGCTAGAGCAGGGGCCTACGAGCAGTACTTC. It encodes CSARAGAYEQYF.

The V gene is TRBV7-3, the J gene TRBJ2-5; possibly TRBD2 for D (6 bases). The length of the CDR3 is 13 residues. V dropped 5 bases and J dropped 1 base, with 8 bases sitting between them. CDR1 is SGHTA and CDR2 is FQGTGA in the germline V gene. The CDR3 sequence: CASSETSQETQYF. The CDR3 nucleotides are TGTGCCAGCAGCGAGACTAGCCAAGAGACCCAGTACTTC. The full variable domain, rest sourced from reference TRBV7-3 and TRBJ2-5, is GAGVSQTPSNKVTEKGKYVELRCDPISGHTALYWYRQSLGQGPEFLIYFQGTGAADDSGLPNDRFFAVRPEGSVSTLKIQRTERGDSAVYLCASSETSQETQYFGPGTRLLVL.

This clonotype was found many times. The junction differs from germline at one of its ends, possibly a read error. This rearrangement joins TRBV5-1 to TRBJ1-4; no firm D call. Germline assignment: CDR1 SGHRS and CDR2 YFSETQ. This CDR3 spans 14 amino acids. Written as DNA, the CDR3 is TGCGCCAGCAGCTTACAGCCAACGAATGAAAAACTGTTTTTT. Translated: CASSLQPTNEKLFF.

This clonotype occurred a few times. V gene TRBV7-2 combines with J gene TRBJ2-5; TRBD1 agrees at 10 bases. The length of the CDR3 is 17 residues. J was trimmed by 2 bases and V by 5 bases; bases with no gene match: 11. Per germline, CDR1 SGHTA and CDR2 FQGNSA. The CDR3 spells CASSPRQGASHQETQYF. CDR3 nucleotides: TGTGCCAGCAGCCCACGACAGGGGGCTAGTCATCAAGAGACCCAGTACTTC.

The rearrangement links TRBV6-5 to TRBJ1-4, with 7 positions matching TRBD1. This CDR3 contains 17 residues. Germline V lookup: CDR1 MNHEY, CDR2 SVGAGI. Trimming cost V 2 bases and J 4 bases; bases outside gene matches: 10. The CDR3, as DNA: TGTGCCAGCAGTTACACACAAACAGGGGCCGTTAATGAAAAACTGTTTTTT. It yields the protein CASSYTQTGAVNEKLFF.

The chain links TRBV4-3 to TRBJ2-6, with 8 bases that match TRBD1. The CDR3 loop spans 17 amino acids. The germline CDR1 and CDR2 sequences are LGHNA and YSLEER. J gave up 0 bases and V 2 bases, and 3 bases lay outside the gene matches. Here the CDR3 DNA reads TGCGCCAGCAGCCAACATACAGGGGGCTCTGGGGCCAACGTCCTGACTTTC. This gives the protein CASSQHTGGSGANVLTF.

Many counts were recorded for this clonotype. The chain combines TRBV24-1 with TRBJ1-5; maybe TRBD1 (6 bases). CDR3 length: 13 residues. Germline V gene lookup returns CDR1 KGHDR and CDR2 SFDVKD. V lost 5 bases, J lost 4 bases, and 8 bases lay in between. This chain's CDR3 is CATSGTVNQPQHF. CDR3 sequence (DNA): TGTGCCACCAGTGGGACAGTAAATCAGCCCCAGCATTTT.

V usage is TRBV28 and J usage is TRBJ2-1; possibly TRBD2 for D (5 bases). Trimming stripped 3 bases from V and 7 bases from J, with 13 bases between. The CDR3 is made up of 14 amino acids. The germline gives CDR1 MDHEN, CDR2 SYDVKM. The CDR3 nucleotides read TGTGCCAGCAGTTTCGCGGGCAGGTTAAATGAGCAGTTCTTC. This sequence encodes CASSFAGRLNEQFF.